This is a list of T cell receptor beta chains from one sample in a study of T cells in tuberculosis. TCRdb's table, derived via immunoSEQ multiplex PCR, lists solely in-frame clones and lacks some. Of fewer than 55,000 clones in the sample, roughly 96% were seen once. The material was PBMCs, obtained at tuberculosis diagnosis. These receptors were collected from an adult with tuberculosis. CDR3s include the opening cysteine and the closing phenylalanine or tryptophan. The order of the fields is D gene, V gene, clone size, J gene, CDR3 length, CDR3 protein, CDR3 DNA. The D gene is left open where the match is weak. Size tells how often a clone was seen (once, few, many) or the class of an expanded clone, and some rows leave it out.

d_call: -
v_call: TRBV6-5
clone_size: few
j_call: TRBJ1-2
cdr3_length: 13
cdr3_aa: CASSYGRGAGYTF
cdr3_nt: TGTGCCAGCAGTTACGGCAGAGGAGCTGGCTACACCTTC

d_call: -
v_call: TRBV30
clone_size: -
j_call: TRBJ2-7
cdr3_length: 14
cdr3_aa: CAWSVQGLPFEQYF
cdr3_nt: TGTGCCTGGAGTGTACAGGGACTACCTTTCGAGCAGTACTTC

d_call: -
v_call: TRBV7-2
clone_size: -
j_call: TRBJ2-5
cdr3_length: 13
cdr3_aa: CASSLSYRETQYF
cdr3_nt: TGTGCCAGCAGCTTGTCCTACCGAGAGACCCAGTACTTC

d_call: TRBD2
v_call: TRBV5-1
clone_size: once
j_call: TRBJ2-1
cdr3_length: 16
cdr3_aa: CASSLVGGRGHNEQFF
cdr3_nt: TGCGCCAGCAGCTTGGTCGGCGGGAGGGGTCACAATGAGCAGTTCTTC

d_call: -
v_call: TRBV4-1
clone_size: -
j_call: TRBJ1-2
cdr3_length: 15
cdr3_aa: CASSQLTGQNYGYTF
cdr3_nt: TGCGCCAGCAGCCAATTAACCGGACAGAACTATGGCTACACCTTC

d_call: -
v_call: TRBV6-5
clone_size: -
j_call: TRBJ2-5
cdr3_length: 13
cdr3_aa: CASSRDTRETQYF
cdr3_nt: TGTGCCAGCAGCCGGGACACGAGGGAGACCCAGTACTTC

d_call: TRBD2
v_call: TRBV11-3
clone_size: -
j_call: TRBJ2-3
cdr3_length: 16
cdr3_aa: CASSLGGTTHTDTQYF
cdr3_nt: TGTGCCAGCAGCTTAGGAGGGACTACACACACAGATACGCAGTATTTT

d_call: -
v_call: TRBV6-5
clone_size: -
j_call: TRBJ1-5
cdr3_length: 13
cdr3_aa: CATAGGVNQPQHF
cdr3_nt: TGTGCCACGGCGGGCGGGGTAAATCAGCCCCAGCATTTT

d_call: TRBD1
v_call: TRBV5-4
clone_size: -
j_call: TRBJ2-7
cdr3_length: 16
cdr3_aa: CASSVINRGRIDEQYF
cdr3_nt: TGTGCCAGCAGCGTTATCAACAGGGGGCGGATCGACGAGCAGTACTTC

d_call: TRBD1
v_call: TRBV28
clone_size: -
j_call: TRBJ2-7
cdr3_length: 14
cdr3_aa: CASSFSGQGGEQYF
cdr3_nt: TGTGCCAGCAGTTTCTCGGGACAGGGAGGCGAGCAGTACTTC

d_call: -
v_call: TRBV20-1
clone_size: -
j_call: TRBJ1-1
cdr3_length: 11
cdr3_aa: CSARRVEGQAF
cdr3_nt: TGCAGTGCTAGACGTGTTGAGGGTCAGGCCTTT

d_call: TRBD1
v_call: TRBV19
clone_size: -
j_call: TRBJ1-2
cdr3_length: 15
cdr3_aa: CASSRGQGLNYGYTF
cdr3_nt: TGTGCCAGTAGTAGAGGACAGGGGCTTAACTATGGCTACACCTTC

d_call: TRBD2
v_call: TRBV7-2
clone_size: -
j_call: TRBJ2-1
cdr3_length: 15
cdr3_aa: CASSLAGGAYNEQFF
cdr3_nt: TGTGCCAGCAGTCTAGCGGGAGGGGCCTACAATGAGCAGTTCTTC

d_call: TRBD1
v_call: TRBV7-3
clone_size: once
j_call: TRBJ2-2
cdr3_length: 15
cdr3_aa: CASSSTGANTGELFF
cdr3_nt: TGTGCCAGCAGCTCGACAGGGGCGAACACCGGGGAGCTGTTTTTT

d_call: TRBD2
v_call: TRBV29-1
clone_size: -
j_call: TRBJ2-1
cdr3_length: 12
cdr3_aa: CSVGLAANEQFF
cdr3_nt: TGCAGCGTTGGACTAGCAGCCAATGAGCAGTTCTTC

d_call: TRBD1
v_call: TRBV18
clone_size: -
j_call: TRBJ2-3
cdr3_length: 15
cdr3_aa: CASSPRGPPADTQYF
cdr3_nt: TGTGCCAGCTCACCAAGGGGGCCTCCCGCGGATACGCAGTATTTT

d_call: -
v_call: TRBV30
clone_size: -
j_call: TRBJ2-5
cdr3_length: 11
cdr3_aa: CAWTSQETQYF
cdr3_nt: TGTGCCTGGACTAGTCAAGAGACCCAGTACTTC

d_call: -
v_call: TRBV5-5
clone_size: -
j_call: TRBJ1-1
cdr3_length: 13
cdr3_aa: CASSRDGTTEAFF
cdr3_nt: TGTGCCAGCAGCCGAGACGGGACTACTGAAGCTTTCTTT

d_call: -
v_call: TRBV5-1
clone_size: -
j_call: TRBJ1-1
cdr3_length: 17
cdr3_aa: CASSLQNLRGSGAEAFF
cdr3_nt: TGCGCCAGCAGCTTGCAAAATCTGCGAGGTAGTGGTGCTGAAGCTTTCTTT

d_call: -
v_call: TRBV27
clone_size: -
j_call: TRBJ1-1
cdr3_length: 12
cdr3_aa: CASSGRGTEAFF
cdr3_nt: TGTGCCAGCAGCGGGCGGGGCACTGAAGCTTTCTTT

d_call: -
v_call: TRBV4-3
clone_size: -
j_call: TRBJ2-1
cdr3_length: 14
cdr3_aa: CASSQEHRAPEQFF
cdr3_nt: TGCGCCAGCAGCCAAGAACACAGGGCTCCTGAGCAGTTCTTC

d_call: TRBD2
v_call: TRBV6-6
clone_size: -
j_call: TRBJ2-1
cdr3_length: 16
cdr3_aa: CASSYDGGGSYNEQFF
cdr3_nt: TGTGCCAGCAGTTACGACGGGGGGGGTTCCTACAATGAGCAGTTCTTC

d_call: -
v_call: TRBV19
clone_size: -
j_call: TRBJ2-3
cdr3_length: 14
cdr3_aa: CASSSSFSTDTQYF
cdr3_nt: TGTGCCAGTAGTAGCAGTTTCTCCACAGATACGCAGTATTTT

d_call: -
v_call: TRBV5-4
clone_size: -
j_call: TRBJ1-2
cdr3_length: 14
cdr3_aa: CASSPGVDNYGYTF
cdr3_nt: TGTGCCAGCAGCCCGGGAGTGGACAACTATGGCTACACCTTC

d_call: TRBD2
v_call: TRBV18
clone_size: -
j_call: TRBJ2-7
cdr3_length: 15
cdr3_aa: CASSPRTSGNYEQYF
cdr3_nt: TGTGCCAGCTCACCTAGGACTAGCGGGAACTACGAGCAGTACTTC

d_call: TRBD1
v_call: TRBV30
clone_size: -
j_call: TRBJ1-1
cdr3_length: 14
cdr3_aa: CAWRIRGRSAEAFF
cdr3_nt: TGTGCCTGGAGGATCAGGGGGCGTAGCGCTGAAGCTTTCTTT